A selection of T cell receptor beta chains follows, all from one sample in a study of cytomegalovirus exposure and HLA in healthy donors. This table comes from immunoSEQ multiplex PCR, and its TCRdb copy is limited to in-frame clones, with some not included. The profile shows more than 100,000 clones, approximately 15% of them singletons. Sequenced input: PBMCs. The receptors shown here come from a woman under 30 in good health and CMV-seronegative. Both conserved end residues are part of each CDR3. The order of the fields is V gene, clone size, J gene, D gene, CDR3 DNA, CDR3 protein. D genes are given only for firm matches. The size field is filled for only some rows; it gives once, few, many or a size class.

V gene: TRBV5-1; clone size: NA; J gene: TRBJ2-3; D gene: NA; CDR3 DNA: TGCGCCAGCAGCTTGGCAGGGGGGACTAGCACAGATACGCAGTATTTT; CDR3 protein: CASSLAGGTSTDTQYF
V gene: TRBV11-2; clone size: few; J gene: TRBJ1-2; D gene: NA; CDR3 DNA: TGTGCCAGCAGCTTAGGTGTCCCCTACTATGGCTACACCTTC; CDR3 protein: CASSLGVPYYGYTF
V gene: TRBV30; clone size: NA; J gene: TRBJ1-1; D gene: NA; CDR3 DNA: TGTGCCTGGAGTGTACAAGAGAACACTGAAGCTTTCTTT; CDR3 protein: CAWSVQENTEAFF
V gene: TRBV7-9; clone size: NA; J gene: TRBJ1-1; D gene: NA; CDR3 DNA: TGTGCCGCCTGGCTCGGCGGTGAAGCTTTCTTT; CDR3 protein: CAAWLGGEAFF
V gene: TRBV9; clone size: few; J gene: TRBJ1-2; D gene: NA; CDR3 DNA: TGTGCCAGCAGCGTACGCGCTCTCTATGGCTACACCTTC; CDR3 protein: CASSVRALYGYTF
V gene: TRBV30; clone size: NA; J gene: TRBJ1-4; D gene: TRBD1; CDR3 DNA: TGTGCCTGGAGTGTACAGGGGGATGAAAAACTGTTTTTT; CDR3 protein: CAWSVQGDEKLFF
V gene: TRBV11-2; clone size: NA; J gene: TRBJ2-3; D gene: TRBD2; CDR3 DNA: TGTGCCAGCAGCCCTAGACTAGCGGCAAGCACAGATACGCAGTATTTT; CDR3 protein: CASSPRLAASTDTQYF
V gene: TRBV14; clone size: few; J gene: TRBJ2-7; D gene: NA; CDR3 DNA: TGTGCCAGCAGCCAAGTGTCAGGGGCCTACGAGCAGTACTTC; CDR3 protein: CASSQVSGAYEQYF
V gene: TRBV7-2; clone size: NA; J gene: TRBJ2-3; D gene: NA; CDR3 DNA: TGTGCCAGCAGCTTAGACGGGGGAGTAGATACGCAGTATTTT; CDR3 protein: CASSLDGGVDTQYF
V gene: TRBV6-1; clone size: many; J gene: TRBJ2-7; D gene: TRBD1; CDR3 DNA: TGTGCCAGCAGTCCGGACAGGGTTAGCTACGAGCAGTACTTC; CDR3 protein: CASSPDRVSYEQYF
V gene: TRBV9; clone size: NA; J gene: TRBJ2-7; D gene: TRBD1; CDR3 DNA: TGTGCCAGCAGCGTCCGACAGGGGGACGACGAGCAGTACTTC; CDR3 protein: CASSVRQGDDEQYF
V gene: TRBV4-2; clone size: few; J gene: TRBJ2-2; D gene: TRBD1; CDR3 DNA: TGTGCCAGCAGCCCCCGGGACAGGGGTATCGGGGAGCTGTTTTTT; CDR3 protein: CASSPRDRGIGELFF
V gene: TRBV6-5; clone size: few; J gene: TRBJ2-2; D gene: NA; CDR3 DNA: TGTGCCAGCAGTTACCGGTCGACCGGGGAGCTGTTTTTT; CDR3 protein: CASSYRSTGELFF
V gene: TRBV5-1; clone size: NA; J gene: TRBJ1-1; D gene: NA; CDR3 DNA: TGCGCCAGCACCTCCCCGGCGGGTGAAGCTTTCTTT; CDR3 protein: CASTSPAGEAFF
V gene: TRBV5-1; clone size: few; J gene: TRBJ2-1; D gene: TRBD2; CDR3 DNA: TGCGCCAGCAGCTACGGGACTAGCGGGGGGGCCGGGAATGAGCAGTTCTTC; CDR3 protein: CASSYGTSGGAGNEQFF
V gene: TRBV11-2; clone size: medium-sized; J gene: TRBJ2-7; D gene: TRBD2; CDR3 DNA: TGTGCCAGCCGCGGGACTAGCGGTCTATACGAGCAGTACTTC; CDR3 protein: CASRGTSGLYEQYF
V gene: TRBV5-1; clone size: few; J gene: TRBJ1-2; D gene: NA; CDR3 DNA: TGCGCCAGCAGCTTAGGGGCTGGCTACACCTTC; CDR3 protein: CASSLGAGYTF
V gene: TRBV27; clone size: NA; J gene: TRBJ2-5; D gene: NA; CDR3 DNA: TGTGCCAGCAGTTTTGGGTTCCCAGGGGTTTCAGAGACCCAGTACTTC; CDR3 protein: CASSFGFPGVSETQYF
V gene: TRBV11-2; clone size: few; J gene: TRBJ2-7; D gene: TRBD1; CDR3 DNA: TGTGCCAGCAGCACTACGGACAGGGAGTACGAGCAGTACTTC; CDR3 protein: CASSTTDREYEQYF
V gene: TRBV2; clone size: few; J gene: TRBJ1-1; D gene: TRBD1; CDR3 DNA: TGTGCCAGCAGAGCAGGGGGAGGAAACACTGAAGCTTTCTTT; CDR3 protein: CASRAGGGNTEAFF
V gene: TRBV5-1; clone size: few; J gene: TRBJ2-7; D gene: TRBD2; CDR3 DNA: TGCGCCAGCAGCAAGGACAGGAGACGGACTAGCGGGAGGAGGGAGCAGTACTTC; CDR3 protein: CASSKDRRRTSGRREQYF
V gene: TRBV19; clone size: few; J gene: TRBJ2-1; D gene: TRBD1; CDR3 DNA: TGTGCCAGTAGTATAGTTGGTGACAGGGGGGGTTCTCATAAGCAGTTCTTC; CDR3 protein: CASSIVGDRGGSHKQFF
V gene: TRBV14; clone size: many; J gene: TRBJ2-5; D gene: NA; CDR3 DNA: TGTGCCAGCAGCCAGATGATTAGGGGGCAAGAGACCCAGTACTTC; CDR3 protein: CASSQMIRGQETQYF
V gene: TRBV5-1; clone size: NA; J gene: TRBJ2-3; D gene: TRBD2; CDR3 DNA: TGCGCCAGCAGCTTGGGGACTAGCGGGGGGACAGATACGCAGTATTTT; CDR3 protein: CASSLGTSGGTDTQYF
V gene: TRBV7-9; clone size: NA; J gene: TRBJ1-1; D gene: NA; CDR3 DNA: TGTGCCAGCAGCGCCCACGGGGGACACACTGAAGCTTTCTTT; CDR3 protein: CASSAHGGHTEAFF
V gene: TRBV6-6; clone size: many; J gene: TRBJ1-1; D gene: TRBD1; CDR3 DNA: TGTGCCAGCAGTTTTCCGGGACAGGGTAAGGGTGAAGCTTTCTTT; CDR3 protein: CASSFPGQGKGEAFF
V gene: TRBV7-9; clone size: few; J gene: TRBJ1-5; D gene: NA; CDR3 DNA: TGTGCCAGCAGCAAACCAGGGTGGCAGCCCCAGCATTTT; CDR3 protein: CASSKPGWQPQHF
V gene: TRBV7-9; clone size: NA; J gene: TRBJ2-1; D gene: NA; CDR3 DNA: TGTGCCAGCAGCTTCATCGACAGAGCAACTTACAATGAGCAGTTCTTC; CDR3 protein: CASSFIDRATYNEQFF
V gene: TRBV11-2; clone size: few; J gene: TRBJ2-7; D gene: NA; CDR3 DNA: TGTGCCAGCAGAGGACAGGGCGGGAGTTGGTACGAGCAGTACTTC; CDR3 protein: CASRGQGGSWYEQYF
V gene: TRBV7-9; clone size: few; J gene: TRBJ1-1; D gene: NA; CDR3 DNA: TGTGCCAGCAGCGGCCTTGTTGGACAGCCATCGAACACTGAAGCTTTCTTT; CDR3 protein: CASSGLVGQPSNTEAFF
V gene: TRBV19; clone size: NA; J gene: TRBJ1-2; D gene: TRBD1; CDR3 DNA: TGTGCCAGTTCCCGGGACAGGGAATTTATGCAGGGCTACACCTTC; CDR3 protein: CASSRDREFMQGYTF
V gene: TRBV5-4; clone size: few; J gene: TRBJ2-7; D gene: TRBD2; CDR3 DNA: TGTGCCAGCAGCTTGTCCGGGACTAGTGGGTCCGAGCAGTACTTC; CDR3 protein: CASSLSGTSGSEQYF
V gene: TRBV7-9; clone size: NA; J gene: TRBJ2-1; D gene: TRBD1; CDR3 DNA: TGTGCCAGCAGCTTAGCGCCCGGAGACAGGGGCCATGAGCAGTTCTTC; CDR3 protein: CASSLAPGDRGHEQFF
V gene: TRBV7-2; clone size: NA; J gene: TRBJ1-5; D gene: NA; CDR3 DNA: TGTGCCAGCAGCTTAGATGCCTCAGTCAATCAGCCCCAGCATTTT; CDR3 protein: CASSLDASVNQPQHF
V gene: TRBV6-1; clone size: few; J gene: TRBJ2-7; D gene: NA; CDR3 DNA: TGTGCCAGCAGTGAAGCGCCAGGGAGGAACCGGGGCGAGCAGTACTTC; CDR3 protein: CASSEAPGRNRGEQYF
V gene: TRBV11-3; clone size: once; J gene: TRBJ2-6; D gene: NA; CDR3 DNA: TGTGCCAGCAGCCTCTCACTCTCCAGGGGCTCTGGGGCCAACGTCCTGACTTTC; CDR3 protein: CASSLSLSRGSGANVLTF
V gene: TRBV6-5; clone size: few; J gene: TRBJ1-3; D gene: TRBD1; CDR3 DNA: TGTGCCAGCAGTTACTATGAACAGGGGGACAATTTATATTTT; CDR3 protein: CASSYYEQGDNLYF
V gene: TRBV29-1; clone size: few; J gene: TRBJ1-2; D gene: NA; CDR3 DNA: TGCGGCGTTGAAGTTCAGGGAAGTGGAGGCTACACCTTC; CDR3 protein: CGVEVQGSGGYTF
V gene: TRBV2; clone size: NA; J gene: TRBJ2-7; D gene: TRBD1; CDR3 DNA: TGTGCCAGCAATCAGGCAGGGGGCTTCAGGAGCTCCTACGAGCAGTACTTC; CDR3 protein: CASNQAGGFRSSYEQYF
V gene: TRBV9; clone size: few; J gene: TRBJ2-4; D gene: TRBD2; CDR3 DNA: TGTGCCAGCGGCTCACTAGCGGGGGACGGCATTCAGTACTTC; CDR3 protein: CASGSLAGDGIQYF
V gene: TRBV11-2; clone size: NA; J gene: TRBJ1-3; D gene: NA; CDR3 DNA: TGTGCCAGCAGCTCGAACAGGGAAATTTTCACTGGAAACACCATATATTTT; CDR3 protein: CASSSNREIFTGNTIYF
V gene: TRBV19; clone size: few; J gene: TRBJ1-2; D gene: NA; CDR3 DNA: TGTGCCAGTAGTATTGGACTTCCCTATGGCTACACCTTC; CDR3 protein: CASSIGLPYGYTF
V gene: TRBV6-5; clone size: NA; J gene: TRBJ2-7; D gene: TRBD2; CDR3 DNA: TGTGCCAGCGTGGCTAGCGGGGGCGACGAGCAGTACTTC; CDR3 protein: CASVASGGDEQYF